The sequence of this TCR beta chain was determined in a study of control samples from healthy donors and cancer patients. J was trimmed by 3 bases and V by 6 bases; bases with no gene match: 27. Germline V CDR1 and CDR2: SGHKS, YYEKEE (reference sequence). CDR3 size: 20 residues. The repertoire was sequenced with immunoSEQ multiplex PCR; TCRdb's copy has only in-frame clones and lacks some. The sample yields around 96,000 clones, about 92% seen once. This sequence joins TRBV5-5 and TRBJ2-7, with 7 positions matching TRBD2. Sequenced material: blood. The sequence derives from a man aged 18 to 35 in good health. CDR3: CASNPDPLGPPRREGYEQYF. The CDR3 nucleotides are TGTGCCAGCAACCCGGACCCTTTGGGACCCCCTCGGAGGGAGGGCTACGAGCAGTACTTC.